One TCR beta chain is described in this entry. This record comes from a study of blood T cell repertoires in COVID-19. Study-level information: The United States, Italy and Spain provided the acute and convalescent COVID-19 samples. Nucleic acid was either cDNA or gDNA, and it came from T cells, B-cell-depleted T cells, or PBMCs.

The germline CDR1 and CDR2 sequences are MNHEY and SVGEGT. The CDR3 is made up of 14 amino acids. V shed 2 bases and J shed 10 bases, with 17 bases lying between them. In the authors' methods: Using reference gene primer amplification, nucleated cell counts were estimated. Clones were read by immunoSEQ multiplex PCR, and TCRdb kept only the in-frame ones, dropping some. V, J and clone size reflect that table, while D and trimming were determined from the DNA. This table has roughly 63,000 clones, over 75% appearing once. The receptor's source is a man between 50 and 59 years old with acute or convalescent COVID-19. This chain links TRBV6-2 or TRBV6-3 with TRBJ1-2; perhaps TRBD1 as D (6 bases). The sample comprised peripheral blood. The CDR3 sequence is CASSYSTGKDYYTF. CDR3 nucleotides: TGTGCCAGCAGTTACAGTACAGGGAAAGATTACTACACCTTC.